These T cell receptor beta chains were read from a single sample in a study of blood T cell repertoires in COVID-19. Sequenced by immunoSEQ multiplex PCR; TCRdb stores in-frame clones only, minus some. The sample shows about 260,000 clones, approximately 82% of them seen only once. The sample taken for sequencing was peripheral blood. The receptors here all came from a woman aged 80 or over with acute or convalescent COVID-19. Both conserved end residues are part of each CDR3. Each record gives: CDR3 protein, V gene.

CDR3aa: CASSIAEAASYNEQFF; v_gene: TRBV19
CDR3aa: CASSWTSGRGDEQFF; v_gene: TRBV3-1/TRBV3-2
CDR3aa: CASSLAGQRSEKLFF; v_gene: TRBV28
CDR3aa: CASSYSIAGGGGGYTF; v_gene: TRBV6-5
CDR3aa: CASSLRGNTEAFF; v_gene: TRBV12-3/TRBV12-4
CDR3aa: CASGTGNQPQHF; v_gene: TRBV6-5
CDR3aa: CASSPPWGGVETQYF; v_gene: TRBV7-9
CDR3aa: CASSQRSGGNEKLFF; v_gene: TRBV19
CDR3aa: CASSKGQGPVSGANVLTF; v_gene: TRBV4-1
CDR3aa: CASSQDRNEKLFF; v_gene: TRBV4-3
CDR3aa: CATSKASGGLGETQYF; v_gene: TRBV15
CDR3aa: CASSSDGDYGEKLFF; v_gene: TRBV5-5
CDR3aa: CASSHHPGQGKEAFF; v_gene: TRBV5-8
CDR3aa: CASSLGTGGNEKLFF; v_gene: TRBV5-1
CDR3aa: CASVVGTGPNEKLFF; v_gene: TRBV2
CDR3aa: CASALSRGLPTEAFF; v_gene: TRBV19
CDR3aa: CATREQGANSPLHF; v_gene: TRBV24-1
CDR3aa: CASSSGFQYEQYF; v_gene: TRBV7-2
CDR3aa: CASSPPSGGNQEQYF; v_gene: TRBV18
CDR3aa: CASSSTRNYGYTF; v_gene: TRBV28
CDR3aa: CASSQDYVSGYGYTF; v_gene: TRBV3-1/TRBV3-2
CDR3aa: CATSRVVSSGNTIYF; v_gene: TRBV15
CDR3aa: CSLKGTPGVTEAFF; v_gene: TRBV29-1
CDR3aa: CASSPTGNTEAFF; v_gene: TRBV27
CDR3aa: CASSRENNSPLHF; v_gene: TRBV2
CDR3aa: CASSVVSGGANTGELFF; v_gene: TRBV9
CDR3aa: CASSQPRGIDGTGELFF; v_gene: TRBV14
CDR3aa: CASSLESSYGYTF; v_gene: TRBV5-1
CDR3aa: CASSFLGGGYTF; v_gene: TRBV27
CDR3aa: CASSTDRAISGNTIYF; v_gene: TRBV5-4
CDR3aa: CASRRDGTASYNEQFF; v_gene: TRBV19
CDR3aa: CASKGDYSNQPQHF; v_gene: TRBV6-6
CDR3aa: CASSSRDRAPEKLFF; v_gene: TRBV28
CDR3aa: CASSSGYRLAGVYAGELFF; v_gene: TRBV7-2
CDR3aa: CAIRGTGGEQYF; v_gene: TRBV10-3
CDR3aa: CASSKDSNSPLHF; v_gene: TRBV28
CDR3aa: CASSLAGTQQYF; v_gene: TRBV12-3/TRBV12-4
CDR3aa: CASSHTMNTEAFF; v_gene: TRBV4-3
CDR3aa: CASSIGSSRPSTGELFF; v_gene: TRBV19
CDR3aa: CASSQEVREGYGYTF; v_gene: TRBV4-1
CDR3aa: CASSLGQDNQPQHF; v_gene: TRBV5-1
CDR3aa: CASSQVGGNTEAFF; v_gene: TRBV4-1
CDR3aa: CSASAGINGYTF; v_gene: TRBV20-1
CDR3aa: CASSATLAGGPGDTQYF; v_gene: TRBV6-1
CDR3aa: CASSPNRGNQPQHF; v_gene: TRBV18
CDR3aa: CASSQAEGRVGYEQYF; v_gene: TRBV14
CDR3aa: CASSRTGSGSSPLHF; v_gene: TRBV6-5